This entry lists 10 T cell receptor beta chains sequenced from one sample in a study of T-cell memory formation after mild COVID-19. TCRdb called the 5' RACE reads again in MiXCR, with one record for every CDR3 protein. The sample lists 450,000 to 650,000 distinct CDR3 sequences; about 20% were seen once. Material: PBMCs or a T cell subset sorted from them (not recorded which). The origin of the receptors is an adult woman who had mild COVID-19 (a few samples of this study predate the infection). Cell type and time point are not known.

This clonotype turned up a few times. This chain links TRBV14 with TRBJ1-4; TRBD1 matches 7 bases. Unmatched junction bases numbered 9, after V lost 4 bases and J lost 7 bases. The CDR3 runs to 15 residues. CDR1 SGHDN and CDR2 FVKESK come from the germline V gene. For the CDR3, the DNA is TGTGCCAGCAGCCCGCATACAGGGGCGGTTGAAAAACTGTTTTTT. It specifies CASSPHTGAVEKLFF.

CDR3 nucleotides: TGTGCCAGCAGTGAATTTGACCAGCAGCCCCAGCATTTT. Its translation: CASSEFDQQPQHF. The chain has TRBV25-1 and TRBJ1-5; no definite D call. The V gene's germline CDR1 is MGHDK and CDR2 SYGVNS. The CDR3 runs to 13 residues. The V end was cut by 1 base, the J end by 7 bases, with 8 bases between. The full variable domain, completed using reference TRBV25-1 and TRBJ1-5, is EADIYQTPRYLVIGTGKKITLECSQTMGHDKMYWYQQDPGMELHLIHYSYGVNSTEKGDLSSESTVSRIRTEHFPLTLESARPSHTSQYLCASSEFDQQPQHFGDGTRLSIL.

This clonotype was observed a handful of times. The chain has TRBV3-1 and TRBJ1-3; D is unclear. The CDR3 consists of 14 residues. V shed 5 bases and J shed 0 bases, with 8 bases lying between them. CDR1 and CDR2 from the germline V gene are LGHDT and YNNKEL (reference sequence). The CDR3, as DNA: TGTGCCAGCAGCAACGGGGTCTCTGGAAACACCATATATTTT. Translating it yields CASSNGVSGNTIYF.

This chain links TRBV2 with TRBJ2-7; maybe TRBD1 (6 bases). The V end lost 6 bases, the J end lost 0 bases, and 15 bases lay between the germline ends. The length of the CDR3 is 15 residues. Germline CDR1 SNHLY, CDR2 FYNNEI. In nucleotides, the CDR3 is TGTGCCAGCAGGGAGACCGGGACATCCTCCTACGAGCAGTACTTC. This gives the protein CASRETGTSSYEQYF.

The DNA for the CDR3 is TGCGCCAGCAGCTTGGGGGACAGATCAAATGAAAAACTGTTTTTT. Translating it yields CASSLGDRSNEKLFF. V usage is TRBV5-1 and J usage is TRBJ1-4, with 7 positions matching TRBD1. Germline assignment: CDR1 SGHRS and CDR2 YFSETQ. V trimming: 0 bases; J trimming: 5 bases; junction bases outside the gene matches: 4. This CDR3 is built from 15 residues.

The rearrangement uses TRBV10-3 and TRBJ1-5; D not resolved. Germline values: CDR1 ENHRY, CDR2 SYGVKD. V was cut by 3 bases and J by 8 bases, with 8 bases left in between. This CDR3 region has 12 residues. The CDR3 DNA is TGTGCCATCAGTGAAGGAGGGAAGCCCCAGCATTTT. Translating gives CAISEGGKPQHF.

This clonotype has more than one count but fewer than ten. The chain links TRBV11-3 to TRBJ2-7, with D tentatively TRBD1 (5 bases). This CDR3 region has 13 residues. Germline V gene data show CDR1 as SGHNT and CDR2 as YENEEA. Trimming pared 6 bases from V and 5 bases from J, leaving 14 bases between. CDR3 bases: TGTGCCAGCAGTCCCACTGTAGGGGACGAGCAGTACTTC. It specifies CASSPTVGDEQYF.

The genes are TRBV18 and TRBJ1-5; D not resolved. The CDR3 is made up of 14 amino acids. V gave up 4 bases and J gave up 0 bases, with 7 bases separating them. The germline V gene has CDR1 KGHSH and CDR2 LQKENI. CDR3 in DNA: TGTGCCAGCTCACATACAGCTAGCAATCAGCCCCAGCATTTT. Protein sequence: CASSHTASNQPQHF.

About this clonotype itself: A read error may account for a junction end that differs from germline. The gene calls are TRBV29-1 and TRBJ2-3, with TRBD2 matching 7 bases. This CDR3 has 14 residues. The germline CDR1 and CDR2 sequences are SQVTM and ANQGSEA. In nucleotides, the CDR3 is TGCAGCGTCGAAGCGGGATCTAGCACAGATACGCAGTATTTT. As protein: CSVEAGSSTDTQYF.

V and J are TRBV27 and TRBJ2-4, with 7 positions matching TRBD1. Germline V gene data show CDR1 as MNHEY and CDR2 as SMNVEV (reference sequence). The CDR3 is made up of 16 amino acids. The V segment lost 8 bases and the J segment 0 bases; nucleotides outside the gene matches: 10. Here the CDR3 reads CASGTDRVLAKNIQYF. In DNA form, the CDR3 reads TGTGCCAGCGGAACAGACAGGGTACTAGCCAAAAACATTCAGTACTTC.